The source of this T cell receptor (beta chain) is a study of blood T cell repertoires in COVID-19 (dated by TCRdb to the early 2020s). About the study as a whole: Samples from collaborators originated in the United States, Italy and Spain and spanned both the acute and convalescent phases of COVID-19. Subjects who had been exposed to COVID-19, were actively infected with it, or had recovered from it provided the deeply sampled blood TCRbeta repertoires that made up the dataset. Where HLA class I and class II types were available, the types were taken from metadata supplied by the sample provider, not from assay-based typing. A freely available public database, intended as a resource for researchers studying the immune response to SARS-CoV-2, is where the repertoires were released. Nearly every sample came with metadata listing a de-identified subject ID, COVID-19 status, age in years and sex. Samples were obtained from the ongoing ImmuneRACE study (first 160 participants) and from over a thousand subjects provided by 6 global collaborators. The prospective study material was composed of cDNA or gDNA derived from T cells, B-cell-depleted T cells, or PBMCs. The paper as a whole reports these results and caveats: The quantity of clinical and demographic metadata differed by source and by participant and was supplied without curation.

Each collaborating institution followed its own protocols to collect whole blood in K2EDTA tubes. Collaborator samples were shipped for TCRbeta analysis as frozen whole blood, isolated PBMCs, or DNA extracted from either sample type. Points on this clone: No antigen is known for it. No qualities accompany the bases; no much larger clone lies one base away.

The immunoSEQ Assay, a bias-controlled multiplex PCR, was used to amplify TCRbeta CDR3 regions from genomic DNA. The paper's data handling went like this. Nucleated cell counts per sample were estimated from amplification of reference gene primers within the assay. To quantify the absolute abundance of each unique TCRbeta CDR3 rearrangement, sequence reads were collapsed and filtered. For each sample, productive Simpson clonality was calculated as the square root of Simpson's diversity index across productive rearrangements. Sourced from immuneACCESS, this table was stored by TCRdb with only in-frame sequences that have V and J called. A share of the clones is absent; for the studies checked, an unresolved V gene accounts for under half, and the remainder has no known explanation. The DNA was the basis for D and trimming; V, J and clone size are from that table. The sample includes roughly 10,000 clones, with 70% to 90% observed a single time. The ten largest clonotypes hold roughly 25% of the sample.

Counted from cysteine to valine, this CDR3 has 14 amino acids. Here the CDR3 DNA is all that survives: 42 bases in frame from base 1. CDR1 SEHNR and CDR2 FQNEAQ are derived from the germline V gene (reference sequence). V is pared back by 1 base and J by 0 bases, with 7 bases lying between the germline termini. The rearranged segments are TRBV7-9 and TRBJ2-7, and perhaps TRBD2 as D gene, on 5 matching bases. The material sequenced was peripheral blood. This TCR was sampled from a man aged 30-40 years with active or convalescent COVID-19. The DNA reads TGTGCCAGCAGCTTAGAAGGGAGCTCCTACGAGCAGTACGTC. Its translation reads: CASSLEGSSYEQYV.